One sample yielded the 5 T cell receptor beta chains listed below, sequenced in a study of Ad26.COV2.S vaccination and SARS-CoV-2 variants. The protocol was immunoSEQ multiplex PCR, while the TCRdb copy is restricted to in-frame clones and leaves out a portion. The profile shows over 400,000 clones, about nine tenths of them singletons. This sample's treatment: over 15 received Ad26.COV2.S at low or high dose, single or two shots; about 5 received placebo; per-sample allocation not given. On day 63 after the first injection, vaccine and placebo recipients gave samples. The sample was peripheral blood, taken in a trial of Ad26.COV2.S vaccine versus placebo. The source is a person between 18 and 65 years old who received the Ad26.COV2.S COVID-19 vaccine or a placebo.

The CDR3 reads CASSLRGAGEPANTGELFF. In DNA, the CDR3 is TGTGCCAGCAGCTTACGAGGAGCGGGGGAGCCCGCGAACACCGGGGAGCTGTTTTTT. The chain combines TRBV7-8 with TRBJ2-2, with 8 nucleotides matching TRBD2. Germline-derived CDR1 and CDR2 are SGHVS and FQNEAQ. With V trimmed by 2 bases and J by 0 bases, 11 bases remained unmatched. The CDR3 covers 19 residues.

This chain's CDR3 is CSVRWGQGGYTF. CDR3 DNA: TGCAGCGTCCGGTGGGGGCAGGGTGGCTACACCTTC. The rearrangement uses TRBV29-1 and TRBJ1-2; D is possibly TRBD1 (6 bases). V shed 6 bases and J shed 7 bases, with 15 bases lying between them. From germline, CDR1 is SQVTM and CDR2 ANQGSEA. This CDR3 has 12 amino acids.

The chain links TRBV4-3 to TRBJ1-1, with 7 bases matching TRBD1. The ends lost 1 base at V and 11 bases at J; junction bases unmatched: 7. The germline gives CDR1 LGHNA, CDR2 YSLEER. The CDR3 totals 13 residues. The CDR3 sequence is CASSQGPTGRAFF. The CDR3, as DNA: TGCGCCAGCAGCCAAGGTCCGACAGGGAGGGCTTTCTTT.

The chain combines TRBV6-2 or TRBV6-3 with TRBJ1-6, with 9 nucleotides matching TRBD1. There are 16 residues in the CDR3. J lost 8 bases, V lost 6 bases, and 11 bases had no gene match. Germline lookup yields CDR1 MNHEY and CDR2 SVGEGT. CDR3 loop: CASSWTGERLDSPLHF. Written as DNA, the CDR3 is TGTGCCAGCAGCTGGACAGGGGAACGTTTGGATTCACCCCTCCACTTT.

The chain uses TRBV5-1 and TRBJ2-5, with a possible D match to TRBD2 (6 bases). The germline CDR1 and CDR2 sequences are SGHRS and YFSETQ. The CDR3 runs to 13 residues. V lost 1 base to trimming and J lost 4 bases, with 8 bases between them. CDR3 loop: CASSLNGGETQYF. The CDR3 DNA follows: TGCGCCAGCAGCTTGAACGGGGGAGAGACCCAGTACTTC.